Following are 30 T cell receptor beta chains from one sample sequenced in a study of Ad26.COV2.S vaccination and SARS-CoV-2 variants. Treatment defined: around 19 received Ad26.COV2.S at low or high dose, single or two shots; about 5 received placebo; per-sample allocation not given. Following the first vaccine or placebo injection, samples were taken on day 63. TCRdb's copy holds only in-frame clones and misses some; the assay was immunoSEQ multiplex PCR. The profile shows more than 350,000 clones, approximately 92% of them singletons. The source material was peripheral blood, sampled in a trial of Ad26.COV2.S vaccine versus placebo. The origin of the receptors is a person between 18 and 59 years old who received the Ad26.COV2.S COVID-19 vaccine or a placebo.

The chain carries TRBV9 and TRBJ1-1, with TRBD1 as a possible D gene (6 bases). The CDR3 spans 15 residues. CDR1 is SGDLS, CDR2 YYNGEE, per germline. With 0 bases removed from V and 5 bases from J, the gap between germline ends came to 14 bases. CDR3 protein: CASSVDGRGLTEAFF. CDR3 in DNA: TGTGCCAGCAGCGTAGACGGCAGGGGTTTGACTGAAGCTTTCTTT.

The V call is TRBV25-1, the J call TRBJ2-1, with 7 bases matching TRBD1. CDR1 is MGHDK and CDR2 is SYGVNS in the germline V gene. The CDR3 runs 13 residues. V trimming: 3 bases; J trimming: 6 bases; junction bases outside the gene matches: 2. The CDR3 coding sequence is TGTGCCAGCAGTGATGACAGGGTCAATGAGCAGTTCTTC. Its protein product is CASSDDRVNEQFF.

This clone was recorded once. DNA for the CDR3: TGTGCCAGTAGCCCCGGAGGGAACGGGAACACTGAAGCTTTCTTT. Translation gives CASSPGGNGNTEAFF. The V and J genes are TRBV19 and TRBJ1-1; D not resolved. Trimming cost V 6 bases and J 1 base, with 15 bases left between them. The CDR3 spans 15 residues. Germline CDR1 and CDR2: LNHDA and SQIVND (reference sequence).

The chain employs TRBV10-1 and TRBJ2-1, with D possibly being TRBD1 (5 bases). CDR1 is WNHNN, CDR2 SYGVQD, per germline (reference sequence). The CDR3 has 12 amino acids. Trimming took 6 bases from V and 9 from J, leaving 12 bases between them. This chain's CDR3 is CASSPRVGEQFF. The CDR3, as DNA: TGCGCCAGCAGCCCCAGGGTGGGTGAGCAGTTCTTC.

This clone was counted once. V gene TRBV3-1 (or the pseudogene TRBV3-2) combines with J gene TRBJ1-3; D is perhaps TRBD1 (5 bases). V was pared by 4 bases and J by 4 bases, with 14 bases between. Germline CDR1 LGHDT, CDR2 YNNKEL (reference sequence). The CDR3 length is 15 residues. In DNA, the CDR3 is TGTGCCAGCAGCCGCCTAAAGGGGCGCGGAAACACCATATATTTT. Protein sequence: CASSRLKGRGNTIYF.

V is TRBV5-5 and J is TRBJ1-4; the D is unclear. CDR1 and CDR2 from the germline V gene are SGHKS and YYEKEE (reference sequence). Trimming shortened V by 0 bases and J by 4 bases, and 7 bases separated the two germline ends. The CDR3 spans 14 residues. The CDR3 region has the DNA TGTGCCAGCAGCTTGGGACTCATTAATGAAAAACTGTTTTTT. Protein: CASSLGLINEKLFF.

The chain joins TRBV7-8 to TRBJ2-3; D not certain. This CDR3 comprises 14 residues. V lost 5 bases, J lost 2 bases, and 11 bases lay in between. In germline, CDR1 is SGHVS, CDR2 FQNEAQ. CDR3 DNA sequence: TGTGCCAGCAGCACCAGCGAATACACAGATACGCAGTATTTT. It is translated as CASSTSEYTDTQYF.

V and J are TRBV4-3 and TRBJ1-2; no reliable D call. CDR3 length: 16 residues. Deletions cut 0 bases from V and 5 bases from J, with 16 bases between. The germline gives CDR1 LGHNA, CDR2 YSLEER. CDR3: CASSQDRGRQIYGYTF. The CDR3 nucleotides read TGCGCCAGCAGCCAAGATAGAGGACGGCAAATATATGGCTACACCTTC.

The rearrangement uses TRBV5-1 and TRBJ2-3, with D perhaps TRBD2 (6 bases). The germline V gene encodes CDR1 SGHRS and CDR2 YFSETQ. The germline V and J ends were trimmed by 3 bases and 2 bases, with 10 bases remaining between them. The CDR3 has 14 residues. Here the CDR3 reads CASSSGTATDTQYF. The CDR3 nucleotides are TGCGCCAGCAGCTCCGGGACTGCCACAGATACGCAGTATTTT.

A remark on this clone: Other DNA sequences in this specimen translate into the identical CDR3. This chain links TRBV19 with TRBJ2-2; D gene ambiguous. The CDR3 loop spans 13 amino acids. From germline, CDR1 is LNHDA and CDR2 SQIVND (reference sequence). Trimming removed 6 bases from V and 6 bases from J, with 11 bases in between. CDR3 nucleotide sequence: TGTGCCAGTAGCTCCGGCCTTCCCGGGGAGCTGTTTTTT. It specifies CASSSGLPGELFF.

This clone was picked up a small number of times. This chain's CDR3 is CASSLSLLTSGSPGELFF. Written as DNA, the CDR3 is TGTGCCAGCAGTTTATCCCTATTGACTAGCGGGAGTCCCGGGGAGCTGTTTTTT. The chain employs TRBV27 and TRBJ2-2, with 12 bases aligning to TRBD2. CDR3 length: 18 amino acids. With 0 bases clipped from V and 6 bases from J, the junction kept 8 bases outside the gene matches. Germline V CDR1 and CDR2: MNHEY, SMNVEV (reference sequence).

V is TRBV4-3 and J is TRBJ2-3; possibly TRBD1 or TRBD2 for D (6 bases each). Trimming took off 0 bases at V and 1 base at J, with 14 bases between the two ends. Germline V CDR1 and CDR2: LGHNA, YSLEER. CDR3 length: 17 amino acids. The CDR3 coding sequence is TGCGCCAGCAGCCAAGATCCGGTTCGGGGGCGCACAGATACGCAGTATTTT. Protein product: CASSQDPVRGRTDTQYF.

This clone was found once. V gene TRBV7-2 combines with J gene TRBJ2-5; a possible D gene is TRBD2 (5 bases). Germline CDR1 is SGHTA and CDR2 is FQGNSA. Trimming stripped 5 bases from V and 5 bases from J, with 18 bases between. The CDR3 consists of 15 residues. CDR3 residues: CASSPPGRPAETQYF. The DNA of the CDR3 is TGTGCCAGCAGCCCCCCGGGGAGACCAGCGGAGACCCAGTACTTC.

This clone has just one count. V is TRBV18 and J is TRBJ2-4; possibly TRBD1 or TRBD2 for D (5 bases each). Germline-derived CDR1 and CDR2 are KGHSH and LQKENI. The CDR3 is 15 residues long. The germline V and J ends were trimmed by 2 bases and 6 bases, with 14 bases remaining between them. The DNA of the CDR3 is TGTGCCAGCTCACCAATTGGGGGAGAACCAAACATTCAGTACTTC. This translates into CASSPIGGEPNIQYF.

There are a few counts of this clone. J is TRBJ1-4 and V is TRBV5-1; a weak D match, TRBD1 (6 bases). Germline V gives CDR1 SGHRS, CDR2 YFSETQ. The CDR3 covers 14 residues. V lost 4 bases and J 5 bases, leaving 12 bases between the germline ends. In nucleotides, the CDR3 is TGCGCCAGCAGCAGCGGCAGGGGAAATGAAAAACTGTTTTTT. Its translation: CASSSGRGNEKLFF.

V and J are TRBV6-6 and TRBJ1-6; D is uncertain. Germline values: CDR1 MNHNY, CDR2 SVGAGI (reference sequence). The V end was cut by 5 bases, the J end by 5 bases, with 13 bases between. The CDR3 length is 15 residues. The CDR3 nucleotides read TGTGCCAGCAGTAGGCTTCGGGAAAATAATTCACCCCTCCACTTT. Its protein is CASSRLRENNSPLHF.

The CDR3 nucleotides read TGCGCCAGCAGTGAACGGACACTTCGCTCTGGAAACACCATATATTTT. This gives the protein CASSERTLRSGNTIYF. V is TRBV10-2 and J is TRBJ1-3, with a tentative D call TRBD1 (5 bases). Trimming cost V 3 bases and J 0 bases, with 12 bases left between them. Germline CDR1 WSHSY, CDR2 SAAADI. The CDR3 is 16 residues long.

This clone showed up just once. V gene TRBV24-1 combines with J gene TRBJ1-2; maybe TRBD1 (5 bases). Trimming cost V 3 bases and J 8 bases, with 21 bases left between them. Germline V gene data show CDR1 as KGHDR and CDR2 as SFDVKD. This CDR3 has 16 amino acids. The CDR3 is CATSDPSRGREMGYTF. For the CDR3, the DNA is TGTGCCACCAGTGATCCCTCCCGGGGACGGGAAATGGGCTACACCTTC.

The chain joins TRBV27 to TRBJ2-3; 11 nucleotides agree with TRBD2. This CDR3 spans 16 amino acids. J gave up 5 bases and V 2 bases, and 6 bases lay outside the gene matches. Germline CDR1 and CDR2: MNHEY and SMNVEV (reference sequence). CDR3 sequence: CASSLIAGGPVDTQYF. As DNA, the CDR3 is TGTGCCAGCAGTTTAATAGCGGGAGGGCCCGTAGATACGCAGTATTTT.

V usage is TRBV4-1 and J usage is TRBJ2-7, with 7 nucleotides matching TRBD2. Germline trimming cut 3 bases from V and 2 bases from J; bases unmatched to any gene: 7. Germline lookup yields CDR1 MGHRA and CDR2 YSYEKL. The CDR3 runs 15 residues. CDR3: CASSHMASGTYEQYF. For the CDR3, the DNA is TGCGCCAGCAGCCATATGGCTAGCGGTACCTACGAGCAGTACTTC.

This clone turned up a few times. The rearrangement uses TRBV6-5 and TRBJ1-2; no definite D call. The CDR3 contains 14 residues. V dropped 0 bases and J dropped 7 bases, with 12 bases sitting between them. CDR1 and CDR2 (germline): MNHEY, SVGAGI. The CDR3 coding sequence is TGTGCCAGCAGTTACTCGCCAGGTCGTGGTGGCTACACCTTC. Translation: CASSYSPGRGGYTF.

The rearrangement uses TRBV10-3 and TRBJ2-1; 10 bases are shared with TRBD2. V shed 11 bases, J shed 5 bases, and the junction held 9 bases outside the gene matches. The CDR3 consists of 14 residues. Per the germline V gene, CDR1 is ENHRY and CDR2 is SYGVKD. The CDR3 DNA reads as TGTGCCCTTTCAGCTAGCGGGAGTAACAATGAGCAGTTCTTC. It codes for CALSASGSNNEQFF.

V gene TRBV7-9 combines with J gene TRBJ2-7, with 9 bases identical to TRBD2. The length of the CDR3 is 15 residues. Losses at the gene ends were 5 bases for V and 3 bases for J; bases not matched to a gene: 8. Germline V gene lookup returns CDR1 SEHNR and CDR2 FQNEAQ (reference sequence). The CDR3 loop reads CASSNGPSGVYEQYF. For the CDR3, the DNA is TGTGCCAGCAGCAACGGGCCTAGCGGGGTCTACGAGCAGTACTTC.

V and J are TRBV5-8 and TRBJ1-3; D ambiguous. CDR1 is SGHTS, CDR2 YDEGEE, per germline. V gave up 0 bases and J gave up 0 bases, with 13 bases separating them. CDR3 length: 17 amino acids. The CDR3 spells CASSLEFGDSSGNTIYF. The CDR3, as DNA: TGTGCCAGCAGCTTGGAATTCGGGGATTCCTCTGGAAACACCATATATTTT.

The CDR3 spells CSASKSGSWYEQYF. The DNA of the CDR3 is TGCAGTGCTAGTAAAAGCGGGAGTTGGTACGAGCAGTACTTC. The chain combines TRBV20-1 with TRBJ2-7; 8 bases match TRBD2. With 3 bases clipped from V and 4 bases from J, the junction kept 8 bases outside the gene matches. The CDR3 sequence is 14 residues long. Germline V CDR1 and CDR2: DFQATT, SNEGSKA (reference sequence).

The V call is TRBV29-1, the J call TRBJ1-2; unclear D gene. Deletions cut 3 bases from V and 10 bases from J, with 6 bases between. The CDR3 extends over 9 amino acids. Looked up from germline, CDR1 is SQVTM and CDR2 is ANQGSEA. The CDR3, as DNA: TGCAGCGTTGAGGCCCCCTACACCTTC. Amino acid sequence: CSVEAPYTF. Full variable domain (remainder filled in from reference TRBV29-1 and TRBJ1-2): SAVISQKPSRDICQRGTSLTIQCQVDSQVTMMFWYRQQPGQSLTLIATANQGSEATYESGFVIDKFPISRPNLTFSTLTVSNMSPEDSSIYLCSVEAPYTFGSGTRLTVV.

V and J are TRBV5-1 and TRBJ2-5, with D unclear. CDR3 length equals 12 residues. Germline V gene lookup returns CDR1 SGHRS and CDR2 YFSETQ. V lost 5 bases, J lost 5 bases, and 10 bases lay in between. The CDR3 sequence is CASRPEGETQYF. The CDR3 DNA is TGCGCCAGCAGACCAGAAGGGGAGACCCAGTACTTC.

The chain recombines TRBV27 with TRBJ2-1, with D tentatively TRBD2 (6 bases). The germline gives CDR1 MNHEY, CDR2 SMNVEV (reference sequence). CDR3 size: 14 residues. Trimming cost V 6 bases and J 8 bases, with 17 bases left between them. The CDR3 DNA reads TGTGCCAGCAGACGTTTAGGAGGGATCGATGAGCAGTTCTTC. This gives the protein CASRRLGGIDEQFF.

The CDR3 region has the DNA TGTGCCAGCAGCCTTACAGGGGGCAGGGGCTATGGCTACACCTTC. Protein: CASSLTGGRGYGYTF. This chain connects TRBV6-2 or TRBV6-3 to TRBJ1-2, with 9 positions matching TRBD1. This CDR3 is built from 15 residues. The V gene end was trimmed by 6 bases and the J gene end by 4 bases; junction bases not matched to a gene: 9. Germline V gene sequence: CDR1 MNHEY, CDR2 SVGEGT.

The genes are TRBV6-5 and TRBJ1-2; TRBD1 matches at 7 bases. Trimming at V came to 6 bases and at J to 5 bases, leaving 6 bases not matched to a gene. CDR3 length: 13 residues. CDR1 is MNHEY, CDR2 SVGAGI, per germline. In DNA form, the CDR3 reads TGTGCCAGCAGGTGGGGGACAGATTATGGCTACACCTTC. Its translation is CASRWGTDYGYTF.